These 24 T cell receptor beta chains were sequenced from one sample in a study of radiotherapy plus CTLA-4 blockade in lung cancer. TCRdb's copy holds only in-frame clones and misses some; the assay was immunoSEQ multiplex PCR. This table has about 120,000 clones, over 80% appearing once. The material was peripheral blood, obtained from a patient treated with radiotherapy plus ipilimumab. The source is a human donor with non-small cell lung cancer that progressed on radiotherapy plus ipilimumab.

This clone was picked up a small number of times. This chain joins TRBV6-6 and TRBJ1-5, with unresolved D. Trimming shortened V by 10 bases and J by 5 bases, and 15 bases separated the two germline ends. The germline CDR1 and CDR2 sequences are MNHNY and SVGAGI (reference sequence). The CDR3 contains 13 residues. As DNA, the CDR3 is TGTGCCACCGCTCTGGGCAGCGATCAGCCCCAGCATTTT. The encoded protein is CATALGSDQPQHF.

The V gene is TRBV25-1, the J gene TRBJ1-2, with D perhaps matching TRBD1 (6 bases). The ends were cut back, 4 bases at V and 4 bases at J, with 16 bases in the middle. The length of the CDR3 is 15 residues. Germline assignment: CDR1 MGHDK and CDR2 SYGVNS. CDR3 loop: CASSVSGQGPYGYTF. DNA of the CDR3: TGTGCCAGCAGTGTGTCAGGGCAGGGGCCCTATGGCTACACCTTC.

This chain links TRBV18 with TRBJ2-7; D is unclear. The ends were cut back, 3 bases at V and 5 bases at J, with 5 bases in the middle. Germline assignment: CDR1 KGHSH and CDR2 LQKENI. This CDR3 has 11 residues. As DNA, the CDR3 is TGTGCCAGCTCACCTTTACACGAGCAGTACTTC. Its translation: CASSPLHEQYF.

This chain joins TRBV30 and TRBJ2-2, with D perhaps matching TRBD2 (6 bases). This CDR3 contains 15 residues. The ends were cut back, 0 bases at V and 3 bases at J, with 11 bases in the middle. CDR1 is GTSNPN, CDR2 SVGIG, per germline (reference sequence). The CDR3 region has the DNA TGTGCCTGGAGTGTACTACCGGGGGACACCGGGGAGCTGTTTTTT. Translated, it gives CAWSVLPGDTGELFF.

The chain combines TRBV10-2 with TRBJ1-2; D gene ambiguous. The germline CDR1 and CDR2 sequences are WSHSY and SAAADI. This CDR3 is 14 amino acids long. V gave up 2 bases and J gave up 7 bases, with 14 bases separating them. CDR3 region: CASSEALAGTGYTF. CDR3 DNA: TGCGCCAGCAGTGAGGCACTCGCAGGAACTGGCTACACCTTC.

The chain links TRBV4-2 to TRBJ2-7, with 8 bases identical to TRBD2. J lost 4 bases, V lost 5 bases, and 13 bases had no gene match. This CDR3 has 16 residues. Germline CDR1 reads LGHNA; CDR2 reads YNFKEQ. CDR3 sequence: CASSLGERESFYEQYF. The DNA of the CDR3 is TGTGCCAGCAGCTTGGGGGAGCGGGAGTCCTTTTACGAGCAGTACTTC.

The chain couples TRBV2 to TRBJ2-5, with D possibly being TRBD2 (5 bases). Germline CDR1 reads SNHLY; CDR2 reads FYNNEI. This CDR3 spans 13 amino acids. V was trimmed by 5 bases and J by 5 bases, leaving 12 bases between them. Here the CDR3 reads CASSLTRVETQYF. CDR3 DNA: TGTGCCAGCAGTTTAACTAGGGTCGAGACCCAGTACTTC.

This clone has only one observation. The rearrangement joins TRBV2 to TRBJ1-4; 8 positions agree with TRBD1. Germline V gives CDR1 SNHLY, CDR2 FYNNEI. This CDR3 is built from 12 residues. V lost 9 bases and J lost 8; bases outside the gene matches: 5. The CDR3 region is CASFRGREKLFF. DNA of the CDR3: TGTGCCAGTTTCAGGGGGCGGGAAAAACTGTTTTTT.

V is TRBV19 and J is TRBJ2-7; D is perhaps TRBD1 or TRBD2 (6 bases each). V was clipped by 11 bases and J by 5 bases, with 22 bases between them. CDR1 LNHDA and CDR2 SQIVND come from the germline V gene (reference sequence). This CDR3 is 14 amino acids long. The CDR3 region is CAGGKGRGRNEQYF. The CDR3 DNA reads TGTGCCGGAGGGAAGGGCAGGGGAAGGAACGAGCAGTACTTC.

The chain is built from TRBV11-2 and TRBJ1-5; D might be TRBD1 (5 bases). The germline V gene encodes CDR1 SGHAT and CDR2 FQNNGV. The CDR3 extends over 15 amino acids. Trimming removed 1 base from V and 3 bases from J, with 10 bases in between. The CDR3 loop is CASSLGGGINQPQHF. CDR3 in DNA: TGTGCCAGCAGCTTAGGGGGGGGGATCAATCAGCCCCAGCATTTT.

This sequence joins TRBV16 and TRBJ1-1; no definite D call. The CDR3 covers 13 residues. Per the germline V gene, CDR1 is KGHSY and CDR2 is FQNENV. The V end lost 3 bases, the J end lost 1 base, and 6 bases lay between the germline ends. The CDR3 nucleotides are TGTGCCAGCAGCCAGCCAGGGAACACTGAAGCTTTCTTT. Translation: CASSQPGNTEAFF.

The chain combines TRBV30 with TRBJ2-7; D may be TRBD1 (6 bases). V lost 6 bases and J 5 bases, leaving 14 bases between the germline ends. The CDR3 has 12 amino acids. Germline CDR1 and CDR2: GTSNPN and SVGIG (reference sequence). CDR3 in DNA: TGTGCCTGTATCAGGGGCTTGGACGAGCAGTACTTC. This encodes CACIRGLDEQYF.

The V and J genes are TRBV5-8 and TRBJ2-1, with D hard to call. CDR3 size: 16 residues. The germline V gene has CDR1 SGHTS and CDR2 YDEGEE. Trimming stripped 0 bases from V and 0 bases from J, with 10 bases between. The CDR3 region has the DNA TGTGCCAGCAGCTTGGCACATTCCTACTCCTACAATGAGCAGTTCTTC. Translating gives CASSLAHSYSYNEQFF. Filled out from reference TRBV5-8 and TRBJ2-1, the complete variable domain reads EAGVTQSPTHLIKTRGQQATLRCSPISGHTSVYWYQQALGLGLQFLLWYDEGEERNRGNFPPRFSGRQFPNYSSELNVNALELEDSALYLCASSLAHSYSYNEQFFGPGTRLTVL.

This chain uses TRBV11-3 with TRBJ2-1, with D unclear. V dropped 3 bases and J dropped 5 bases, with 5 bases sitting between them. Germline CDR1 SGHNT, CDR2 YENEEA. This CDR3 is built from 12 residues. The chain's CDR3 is CASSLANNEQFF. The CDR3 nucleotides are TGTGCCAGCAGCTTGGCAAACAATGAGCAGTTCTTC.

The CDR3: CAWSVRGPSEAFF. The CDR3 DNA sequence: TGTGCCTGGAGTGTACGGGGGCCCTCTGAAGCTTTCTTT. The chain employs TRBV30 and TRBJ1-1, with D tentatively TRBD1 (6 bases). The V end lost 0 bases, the J end lost 6 bases, and 11 bases lay between the germline ends. The CDR3 has 13 amino acids. In germline, CDR1 is GTSNPN, CDR2 SVGIG (reference sequence).

The CDR3 loop is CASSSDAGNTIYF. For the CDR3, the DNA is TGTGCCAGCAGCTCCGACGCTGGAAACACCATATATTTT. This chain joins TRBV11-3 and TRBJ1-3; D gene unclear. This CDR3 region has 13 residues. CDR1 is SGHNT and CDR2 is YENEEA in the germline V gene. V lost 4 bases to trimming and J lost 2 bases, with 6 bases between them.

CDR3 DNA: TGTGCCAGCAGTGAAGGGCACGAGACCCAGTACTTC. Its protein product is CASSEGHETQYF. The chain is built from TRBV2 and TRBJ2-5, with no clear D. Germline CDR1 is SNHLY and CDR2 is FYNNEI. CDR3 length: 12 amino acids. The V end lost 1 base, the J end lost 5 bases, and 5 bases lay between the germline ends. Complete variable domain (other parts from reference TRBV2 and TRBJ2-5): EPEVTQTPSHQVTQMGQEVILRCVPISNHLYFYWYRQILGQKVEFLVSFYNNEISEKSEIFDDQFSVERPDGSNFTLKIRSTKLEDSAMYFCASSEGHETQYFGPGTRLLVL.

The chain is built from TRBV6-1 and TRBJ1-1, with 9 bases fitting TRBD1. The CDR3 is 13 residues long. Germline assignment: CDR1 MNHNS and CDR2 SASEGT. After removal of 5 bases from V and 7 bases from J, the junction contained 5 bases not matched to a gene. The CDR3 nucleotides read TGTGCCAGCAGTCTTCGACAGGGGGGTGAAGCTTTCTTT. Translation gives CASSLRQGGEAFF.

V usage is TRBV5-1 and J usage is TRBJ2-7; D unresolved. The CDR3 spans 14 residues. Germline loops: CDR1 SGHRS, CDR2 YFSETQ. Deletions cut 4 bases from V and 6 bases from J, with 17 bases between. The CDR3 region has the DNA TGCGCCAGCAGCCCCGGTCGGCTTTGGGGCGAGCAGTACTTC. It codes for CASSPGRLWGEQYF.

In its sample, this clone was seen once. This is likely a read error, given that the CDR3 carries no conserved phenylalanine or tryptophan at its end. J is TRBJ2-3 and V is TRBV5-6; D uncertain. The germline gives CDR1 SGHDT, CDR2 YYEEEE. The CDR3 extends over 13 amino acids. Deletions cut 4 bases from V and 5 bases from J, with 11 bases between. CDR3: CASSPTVVDTQYS. As DNA, the CDR3 is TGTGCCAGCAGCCCCACGGTCGTAGATACGCAGTATTCT.

The chain joins TRBV9 to TRBJ2-3; D remains ambiguous. The CDR3 has 13 residues. V was cut by 0 bases and J by 3 bases, with 5 bases left in between. CDR1 is SGDLS, CDR2 YYNGEE, per germline. The CDR3 is CASSVGPTDTQYF. The CDR3 DNA follows: TGTGCCAGCAGCGTAGGACCTACAGATACGCAGTATTTT.

The chain carries TRBV10-3 and TRBJ2-7, with TRBD1 matching over 8 bases. The germline gives CDR1 ENHRY, CDR2 SYGVKD. The CDR3 consists of 14 residues. Unmatched junction bases numbered 11, after V lost 10 bases and J lost 3 bases. In DNA form, the CDR3 reads TGTGCCACCACTTTCGGGACAGGCGACTACGAGCAGTACTTC. It specifies CATTFGTGDYEQYF.

The chain recombines TRBV29-1 with TRBJ1-1, with D possibly being TRBD1 (5 bases). V was pared by 4 bases and J by 0 bases, with 9 bases between. The CDR3 consists of 13 residues. Germline V lookup: CDR1 SQVTM, CDR2 ANQGSEA. CDR3 sequence reads: CSVADTLNTEAFF. CDR3 nucleotides: TGCAGCGTTGCGGACACCTTGAACACTGAAGCTTTCTTT.

The chain combines TRBV5-1 with TRBJ2-3; D perhaps matches TRBD2 (5 bases). The CDR3 extends over 16 amino acids. CDR1 SGHRS and CDR2 YFSETQ come from the germline V gene. Trimming stripped 2 bases from V and 2 bases from J, with 15 bases between. CDR3 coding DNA: TGCGCCAGCAGCTTAGGTGGGAGAGTAACCACAGATACGCAGTATTTT. Protein sequence: CASSLGGRVTTDTQYF.